The following is a TCR beta chain sequence with its context. Its matching antigen is unknown. This entry comes from a study of OX40 agonist ivuxolimab in advanced cancers. Study results and limitations: With doses of 0.1 to 3.0 mg/kg, CD4+ and CD8+ blood T cells had undergone clonal expansion by week 6. Some nonresponders likewise displayed low normalized T-cell clonal expansion.

Autoimmune disease history or systemic immunosuppression led to patients being barred. Patients had blood sampled at baseline and again on cycle 4 day 1 and cycle 7 day 1. Repertoires were generated with immunoSEQ multiplex PCR, while TCRdb's copy carries only in-frame clones and drops some. In the table there are about 67,000 clones, 80% of which are singletons. This clonotype was obtained from an adult with an advanced solid tumor such as melanoma, head and neck, liver or kidney cancer. The input for sequencing was CD4+ or CD8+ T cells sorted from blood, taken in a trial of the OX40 agonist ivuxolimab.

The CDR3 DNA follows: TGTGCCAGCAGCCGTAGCTCTGGGGCCAACGTCCTGACTTTC. Translation: CASSRSSGANVLTF. V gene TRBV7-3 combines with J gene TRBJ2-6; D gene ambiguous. V dropped 5 bases and J dropped 0 bases, with 5 bases sitting between them. CDR1 is SGHTA, CDR2 FQGTGA, per germline. CDR3 size: 14 residues.